The 31 T cell receptor beta chains below were found in one sample sequenced in a study of T cells in Graves' hyperthyroidism and ophthalmopathy. Regions amplified from RNA transcripts were the TCR beta CDR3 regions. HTBI primers drove first-round RT-PCR of the TCR CDR3. TCRdb called the multiplex PCR reads again in MiXCR, with one record for every CDR3 protein. The sample records about 640,000 distinct CDR3 sequences, roughly 20% being singletons. The source material was blood. Receptors were obtained from a young man with Graves' ophthalmopathy.

CDR3 amino acids: CASSYNGGTYEQYF. In nucleotides, the CDR3 is TGTGCCAGCAGTTACAACGGCGGTACCTACGAGCAGTACTTC. The chain recombines TRBV6-5 with TRBJ2-7; D gene unclear. Per the germline V gene, CDR1 is MNHEY and CDR2 is SVGAGI. Trimming took off 2 bases at V and 2 bases at J, with 10 bases between the two ends. This CDR3 region has 14 residues.

This clonotype has only a few counts. The chain uses TRBV13 and TRBJ2-5; no definite D call. The length of the CDR3 is 13 residues. Germline CDR1 reads PRHDT; CDR2 reads FYEKMQ (reference sequence). The germline V and J ends were trimmed by 5 bases and 5 bases, with 12 bases remaining between them. DNA for the CDR3: TGTGCCAGCAGCCAGGCTGTCGTGGAGACCCAGTACTTC. It encodes CASSQAVVETQYF.

The rearrangement uses TRBV15 and TRBJ1-5; D not certain. Germline lookup yields CDR1 LNHNV and CDR2 YYDKDF (reference sequence). V lost 8 bases and J 4 bases, leaving 12 bases between the germline ends. This CDR3 is 13 amino acids long. The CDR3 bases are TGTGCCACCGGACTTAGCCTAAATCAGCCCCAGCATTTT. Its protein is CATGLSLNQPQHF.

Only a few counts were recorded for this clonotype. This sequence joins TRBV20-1 and TRBJ2-3; 11 nucleotides agree with TRBD2. Germline loops: CDR1 DFQATT, CDR2 SNEGSKA (reference sequence). Unmatched junction bases numbered 6, after V lost 3 bases and J lost 4 bases. This CDR3 spans 15 amino acids. In nucleotides, the CDR3 is TGCAGTGCTAGTCAAGATAGCGGGAGGGCAGATACGCAGTATTTT. Protein product: CSASQDSGRADTQYF.

A few counts support this clonotype. The CDR3 DNA follows: TGTGCCTGGAGTTCCACGGGGGGCGGCAATCAGCCCCAGCATTTT. Translation gives CAWSSTGGGNQPQHF. The chain recombines TRBV30 with TRBJ1-5, with D possibly matching TRBD1 (6 bases). V was trimmed by 2 bases and J by 2 bases, leaving 13 bases between them. There are 15 residues in the CDR3. Germline V gene data show CDR1 as GTSNPN and CDR2 as SVGIG (reference sequence).

This clonotype was observed a few times. The chain is built from TRBV7-9 and TRBJ2-7; D is uncertain. CDR3 length: 12 amino acids. V was clipped by 6 bases and J by 6 bases, with 12 bases between them. Germline loops: CDR1 SEHNR, CDR2 FQNEAQ (reference sequence). DNA for the CDR3: TGTGCCAGCAGTCCGAACCTACGCGAGCAGTACTTC. It is translated as CASSPNLREQYF.

The V and J genes are TRBV9 and TRBJ2-7; unclear D gene. The ends were cut back, 0 bases at V and 2 bases at J, with 6 bases in the middle. Germline-derived CDR1 and CDR2 are SGDLS and YYNGEE. The CDR3 runs to 13 residues. CDR3 coding DNA: TGTGCCAGCAGCGTAGCGGATACCTACGAGCAGTACTTC. Translating it yields CASSVADTYEQYF.

This clonotype has ten or more counts. This chain's CDR3 is CASSSGELFF. The CDR3, as DNA: TGTGCCAGCAGTTCCGGGGAGCTGTTTTTT. The chain uses TRBV12-3 or TRBV12-4 and TRBJ2-2; D ambiguous. CDR3 size: 10 residues. V dropped 4 bases and J dropped 6 bases, with 0 bases sitting between them.

The chain recombines TRBV11-1 with TRBJ2-7; the D call may be TRBD1 or TRBD2 (6 bases each). Germline CDR1 SGHAT, CDR2 FQDESV (reference sequence). The ends were cut back, 4 bases at V and 2 bases at J, with 15 bases in the middle. The CDR3 sequence is 15 residues long. In DNA, the CDR3 is TGTGCCAGCAGCTCAAGGGGGGACCAAGCCTACGAGCAGTACTTC. Encoded protein: CASSSRGDQAYEQYF.

This clonotype has a count of ten or more. The chain is built from TRBV6-1 and TRBJ1-1; D is unclear. CDR3 size: 16 residues. From germline, CDR1 is MNHNS and CDR2 SASEGT. Deletions cut 1 base from V and 5 bases from J, with 17 bases between. CDR3 bases: TGTGCCAGCAGTGAAGAGTCCCAAGGGTGGGGTACTGAAGCTTTCTTT. Translated, it gives CASSEESQGWGTEAFF.

V usage is TRBV2 and J usage is TRBJ1-4; D gene ambiguous. The V gene's germline CDR1 is SNHLY and CDR2 FYNNEI. Deletions cut 10 bases from V and 8 bases from J, with 14 bases between. This CDR3 contains 12 residues. CDR3 nucleotide sequence: TGTGCCACGGGAAGTAGGCGGGAAAAACTGTTTTTT. Translated: CATGSRREKLFF.

This clonotype has just a few counts. The rearrangement uses TRBV7-9 and TRBJ1-4; a weak D match, TRBD1 (5 bases). The CDR3 has 13 amino acids. V was trimmed by 6 bases and J by 3 bases, leaving 8 bases between them. The germline gives CDR1 SEHNR, CDR2 FQNEAQ (reference sequence). Here the CDR3 reads CASSRGPNEKLFF. The CDR3 region has the DNA TGTGCCAGCAGTAGGGGACCTAATGAAAAACTGTTTTTT.

This clonotype was recorded a few times. This chain uses TRBV24-1 with TRBJ2-7; D is possibly TRBD1 or TRBD2 (5 bases each). V was clipped by 8 bases and J by 2 bases, with 15 bases between them. The CDR3 loop spans 14 amino acids. From germline, CDR1 is KGHDR and CDR2 SFDVKD. This CDR3 reads CATMGTTPPYEQYF. As DNA, the CDR3 is TGTGCCACCATGGGGACCACTCCTCCCTACGAGCAGTACTTC.

V gene TRBV6-1 combines with J gene TRBJ1-5; 9 bases agree with TRBD1. The germline CDR1 and CDR2 sequences are MNHNS and SASEGT. V lost 5 bases, J lost 10 bases, and 9 bases stayed unmatched. The CDR3 extends over 14 amino acids. The CDR3 DNA reads TGTGCCAGCAGTTATGGGACAGGGCTTCAACCCCAGCATTTT. Residues: CASSYGTGLQPQHF.

This chain uses TRBV7-6 with TRBJ1-6; TRBD1 might be the D (5 bases). The ends were cut back, 1 base at V and 7 bases at J, with 14 bases in the middle. The CDR3 is made up of 16 amino acids. Germline V gives CDR1 SGHVS, CDR2 FNYEAQ. CDR3 in amino acids: CASSLEAGPENSPLHF. The CDR3, as DNA: TGTGCCAGCAGCTTAGAGGCGGGGCCAGAGAATTCACCCCTCCACTTT.

The rearrangement joins TRBV6-5 to TRBJ2-5, with 8 bases lining up with TRBD2. V lost 0 bases to trimming and J lost 0 bases; unmatched junction nucleotides: 9. Germline CDR1 reads MNHEY; CDR2 reads SVGAGI. CDR3 size: 18 residues. CDR3 in amino acids: CASSYSISGSRNQETQYF. The CDR3 DNA reads TGTGCCAGCAGTTACTCGATAAGCGGGAGTAGGAACCAAGAGACCCAGTACTTC.

This clonotype has a count of ten or more. The chain couples TRBV11-2 to TRBJ2-2, with D uncertain. Deletions cut 7 bases from V and 0 bases from J, with 15 bases between. The CDR3 covers 16 residues. Germline values: CDR1 SGHAT, CDR2 FQNNGV. The CDR3 coding sequence is TGTGCCAGCACCAGAGGACGGTTCGCGAACACCGGGGAGCTGTTTTTT. Translation gives CASTRGRFANTGELFF.

This clonotype was seen more than once but under ten times. The rearrangement uses TRBV2 and TRBJ2-3, with 10 nucleotides matching TRBD1. With V trimmed by 4 bases and J by 12 bases, 4 bases remained unmatched. Germline V lookup: CDR1 SNHLY, CDR2 FYNNEI. The CDR3 runs to 12 residues. In DNA, the CDR3 is TGTGCCAGCAGTGGACAGGGGGCACCACAGTATTTT. It translates to CASSGQGAPQYF. Drawing the rest from reference TRBV2 and TRBJ2-3, the complete variable domain is EPEVTQTPSHQVTQMGQEVILRCVPISNHLYFYWYRQILGQKVEFLVSFYNNEISEKSEIFDDQFSVERPDGSNFTLKIRSTKLEDSAMYFCASSGQGAPQYFGPGTRLTVL.

In this sample, this clonotype turned up many times. The V gene is TRBV27, the J gene TRBJ2-5, with 15 bases aligning to TRBD2. This CDR3 is 20 amino acids long. The V and J ends lost 3 bases and 0 bases, in that order; junction bases with no gene match: 11. CDR1 and CDR2 (germline): MNHEY, SMNVEV (reference sequence). The CDR3 DNA reads TGTGCCAGCAGTTTTGGACTAGGACTAGCGGGAGGGTTGTACCAAGAGACCCAGTACTTC. It translates to CASSFGLGLAGGLYQETQYF.

The chain employs TRBV6-1 and TRBJ2-3; D gene uncertain. The CDR3 is 11 residues long. Germline V gene lookup returns CDR1 MNHNS and CDR2 SASEGT. V was pared by 10 bases and J by 4 bases, with 9 bases between. The CDR3 reads CATSSADTQYF. In DNA form, the CDR3 reads TGTGCCACATCGTCCGCAGATACGCAGTATTTT.

The V gene is TRBV20-1, the J gene TRBJ2-7; TRBD2 agrees at 13 bases. This CDR3 is built from 14 residues. Germline V lookup: CDR1 DFQATT, CDR2 SNEGSKA (reference sequence). V dropped 6 bases and J dropped 4; count of bases not matched to a gene: 6. The CDR3 coding sequence is TGCAGTGCCAGGACGGGACTAGCGGGATACGAGCAGTACTTC. Its protein product is CSARTGLAGYEQYF.

As concerns this clonotype: Relative to the germline gene, one junction end is altered; a read error may explain this. The rearrangement joins TRBV11-2 to TRBJ1-2; TRBD1 agrees at 12 bases. CDR1 is SGHAT, CDR2 FQNNGV, per germline. This CDR3 is 16 amino acids long. For the CDR3, the DNA is TGTGCCAGCAGCTTCCGGGACAGGGGGCGGGACTATGGCTACGCCTTC. Translation: CASSFRDRGRDYGYAF.

This clonotype was seen many times. The rearrangement uses TRBV7-8 and TRBJ2-1; no clear D gene. Trimming shortened V by 4 bases and J by 10 bases, and 20 bases separated the two germline ends. CDR3 size: 15 residues. CDR1 SGHVS and CDR2 FQNEAQ come from the germline V gene. This chain's CDR3 is CASSSSVALHGEQFF. Here the CDR3 DNA reads TGTGCCAGCAGCTCCAGCGTCGCACTGCATGGGGAGCAGTTCTTC. Filled out from reference TRBV7-8 and TRBJ2-1, the complete variable domain reads GAGVSQSPRYKVAKRGQDVALRCDPISGHVSLFWYQQALGQGPEFLTYFQNEAQLDKSGLPSDRFFAERPEGSVSTLKIQRTQQEDSAVYLCASSSSVALHGEQFFGPGTRLTVL.

A note on this clonotype: The junction differs from germline at one of its ends, possibly a read error. The chain carries TRBV6-2 or TRBV6-3 and TRBJ1-6, with TRBD1 identical over 7 bases. The CDR3 is made up of 17 amino acids. Germline V gene data show CDR1 as MNHEY and CDR2 as SVGEGT. The CDR3 region has the DNA TGTGCCAGCAGTTACTCGGGACAGAGCACCTATGATTCACCCCTCCACTTT. This sequence encodes CASSYSGQSTYDSPLHF.

This clonotype was found a few times. The V and J genes are TRBV20-1 and TRBJ2-1; D is undetermined. Germline CDR1 reads DFQATT; CDR2 reads SNEGSKA (reference sequence). The CDR3 runs to 13 residues. The germline V and J ends were trimmed by 2 bases and 5 bases, with 10 bases remaining between them. CDR3 loop: CSARNPANNEQFF. The CDR3 nucleotides are TGCAGTGCTAGAAACCCGGCCAACAATGAGCAGTTCTTC.

This clonotype was picked up many times. V and J are TRBV28 and TRBJ1-1, with D possibly TRBD1 on 5 matching bases. Trimming shortened V by 6 bases and J by 6 bases, and 11 bases separated the two germline ends. CDR1 is MDHEN, CDR2 SYDVKM, per germline. The CDR3 is 12 residues long. DNA of the CDR3: TGTGCCAGCAGCGGACAAAGCGCTGAAGCTTTCTTT. Amino acids: CASSGQSAEAFF.

V gene TRBV6-5 combines with J gene TRBJ2-1; D is perhaps TRBD2 (6 bases). Germline loops: CDR1 MNHEY, CDR2 SVGAGI. V lost 0 bases to trimming and J lost 14 bases, with 17 bases between them. The CDR3 has 14 residues. The CDR3 DNA sequence: TGTGCCAGCAGTTACTCGGGCGGGGTTGAGGGAGAGTTCTTC. Its protein is CASSYSGGVEGEFF.

This clonotype was picked up many times. CDR3 sequence (DNA): TGTGCCAGCAGCACCGAAATCCAAGAGACCCAGTACTTC. Residues: CASSTEIQETQYF. The chain employs TRBV11-1 and TRBJ2-5; D call uncertain. Germline V lookup: CDR1 SGHAT, CDR2 FQDESV (reference sequence). The CDR3 has 13 residues. V lost 5 bases to trimming and J lost 1 base, with 8 bases between them.

This clonotype turned up a few times. V and J are TRBV19 and TRBJ2-1, with D possibly TRBD1 on 5 matching bases. V was cut by 7 bases and J by 6 bases, with 22 bases left in between. The CDR3 runs to 16 residues. The germline CDR1 and CDR2 sequences are LNHDA and SQIVND (reference sequence). The CDR3 bases are TGTGCCAGTACTGATCTAGGGGCTTATGGCATCAATGAGCAGTTCTTC. Amino acids: CASTDLGAYGINEQFF.

At least ten counts were recorded for this clonotype. The chain uses TRBV7-9 and TRBJ2-3, with TRBD1 identical over 9 bases. Trimming cost V 4 bases and J 2 bases; bases outside gene matches: 13. This CDR3 is built from 18 residues. Germline CDR1 is SEHNR and CDR2 is FQNEAQ (reference sequence). The CDR3 protein is CASSSYRGPRQNTDTQYF. Written as DNA, the CDR3 is TGTGCCAGCAGCTCCTACAGGGGGCCACGGCAAAACACAGATACGCAGTATTTT.

Only a few counts were recorded for this clonotype. The rearrangement joins TRBV9 to TRBJ2-5; perhaps TRBD2 as D (7 bases). This CDR3 contains 13 residues. Between the trimmed V and J ends, which lost 4 bases and 7 bases, there was a span of 14 bases. CDR1 and CDR2 (germline): SGDLS, YYNGEE. The CDR3 DNA reads TGTGCCAGCAGCCGAGGGGGGGAAGGGACCCAGTACTTC. It specifies CASSRGGEGTQYF.